This T cell receptor beta chain was captured in a study of Ad26.COV2.S vaccination and SARS-CoV-2 variants. At the level of the study: The trial was COV1001 and the donor's arm was Ad26.COV2.S. Study-wide results and caveats: Relative to placebo recipients, vaccine recipients exhibited elevated spike-specific TCR breadth.

This clone has only a few counts. The antigen is unknown. Some clones are missing from TCRdb's copy, which holds only in-frame ones; the method was immunoSEQ multiplex PCR. The sample consists of 350,000 to 400,000 clones, roughly nine tenths of them appearing once. Stated treatment: approximately 18 received Ad26.COV2.S at low or high dose, single or two shots; a few received placebo; per-sample allocation not given. It was on day 63 after the first vaccine or placebo injection that samples were taken. Per germline, CDR1 MGHRA and CDR2 YSYEKL. The CDR3 consists of 17 residues. Trimming shortened V by 1 base and J by 1 base, and 16 bases separated the two germline ends.

This material consisted of peripheral blood, taken in a trial of Ad26.COV2.S vaccine versus placebo. This chain joins TRBV4-1 and TRBJ1-1; D gene unclear. The TCR sequence derives from a person aged 18 to 59 who received the Ad26.COV2.S COVID-19 vaccine or a placebo. CDR3 region: CASSQGRIALPNTEAFF. The CDR3 DNA is TGCGCCAGCAGCCAAGGGCGCATAGCTCTGCCGAACACTGAAGCTTTCTTT.